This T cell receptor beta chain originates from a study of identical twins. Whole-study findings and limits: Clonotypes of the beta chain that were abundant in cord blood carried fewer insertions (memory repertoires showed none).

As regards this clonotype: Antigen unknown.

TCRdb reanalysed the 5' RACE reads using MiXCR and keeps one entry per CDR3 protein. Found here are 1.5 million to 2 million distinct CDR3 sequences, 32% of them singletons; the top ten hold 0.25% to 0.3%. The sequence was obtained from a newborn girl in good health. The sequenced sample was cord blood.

For the CDR3, the DNA is TGTGCCACCAGCCATCGATATCCCCCCTATGGCTACACCTTC. Amino acid sequence: CATSHRYPPYGYTF. The chain has TRBV15 and TRBJ1-2; D gene ambiguous. V was shortened by 5 bases and J by 4 bases, with 14 bases between the two germline ends. Germline V gives CDR1 LNHNV, CDR2 YYDKDF (reference sequence). This CDR3 is built from 14 residues.